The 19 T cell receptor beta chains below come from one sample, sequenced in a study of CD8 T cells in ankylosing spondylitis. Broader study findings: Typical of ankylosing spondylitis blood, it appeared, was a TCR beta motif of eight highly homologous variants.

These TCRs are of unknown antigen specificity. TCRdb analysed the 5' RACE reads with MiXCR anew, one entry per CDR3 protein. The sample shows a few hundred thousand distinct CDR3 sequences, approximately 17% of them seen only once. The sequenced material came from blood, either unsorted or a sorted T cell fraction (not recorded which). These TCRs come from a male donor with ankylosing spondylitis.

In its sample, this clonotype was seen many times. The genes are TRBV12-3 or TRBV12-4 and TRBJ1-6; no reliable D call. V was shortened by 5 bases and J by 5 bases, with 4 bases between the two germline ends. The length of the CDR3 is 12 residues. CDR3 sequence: CASSQNNSPLHF. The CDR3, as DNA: TGTGCCAGCAGTCAAAATAATTCACCCCTCCACTTT.

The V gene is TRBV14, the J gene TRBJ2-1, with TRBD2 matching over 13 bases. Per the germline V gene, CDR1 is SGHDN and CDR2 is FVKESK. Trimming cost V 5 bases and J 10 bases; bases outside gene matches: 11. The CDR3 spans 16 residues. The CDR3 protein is CASSFRLAGGGGEQFF. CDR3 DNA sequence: TGTGCCAGCAGCTTCCGACTAGCGGGGGGCGGAGGAGAGCAGTTCTTC.

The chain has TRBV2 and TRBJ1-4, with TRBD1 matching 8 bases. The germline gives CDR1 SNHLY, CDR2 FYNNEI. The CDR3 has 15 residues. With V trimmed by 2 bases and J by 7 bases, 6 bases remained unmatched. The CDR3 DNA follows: TGTGCCAGCAGTGAAAGGGACAGGATCTTTGAAAAACTGTTTTTT. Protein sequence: CASSERDRIFEKLFF. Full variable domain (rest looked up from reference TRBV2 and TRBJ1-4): EPEVTQTPSHQVTQMGQEVILRCVPISNHLYFYWYRQILGQKVEFLVSFYNNEISEKSEIFDDQFSVERPDGSNFTLKIRSTKLEDSAMYFCASSERDRIFEKLFFGSGTQLSVL.

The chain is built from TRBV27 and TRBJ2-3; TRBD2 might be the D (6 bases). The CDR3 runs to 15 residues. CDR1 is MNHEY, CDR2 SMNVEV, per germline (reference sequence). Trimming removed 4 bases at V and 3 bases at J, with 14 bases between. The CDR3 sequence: CASSSPTRGTDTQYF. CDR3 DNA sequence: TGTGCCAGCAGTTCCCCTACGCGGGGTACAGATACGCAGTATTTT.

CDR3 nucleotides: TGTGCCAGCAGTCGCCGTTTGGGCAGTTCCTACGAGCAGTACTTC. Translating gives CASSRRLGSSYEQYF. V gene TRBV12-3 or TRBV12-4 combines with J gene TRBJ2-7; no definite D call. V lost 5 bases, J lost 1 base, and 15 bases lay in between. The CDR3 extends over 15 amino acids.

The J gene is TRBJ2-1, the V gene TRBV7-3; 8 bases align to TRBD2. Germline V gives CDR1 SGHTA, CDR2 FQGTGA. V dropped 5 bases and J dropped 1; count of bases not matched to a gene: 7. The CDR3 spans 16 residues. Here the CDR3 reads CASSPAGGGSYNEQFF. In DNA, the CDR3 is TGTGCCAGCAGCCCTGCGGGGGGTGGGTCCTACAATGAGCAGTTCTTC.

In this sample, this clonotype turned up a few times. CDR3: CASGAEKLFF. The DNA of the CDR3 is TGTGCCAGTGGGGCTGAAAAACTGTTTTTT. This sequence joins TRBV2 and TRBJ1-4; TRBD1 might be the D (5 bases). Germline assignment: CDR1 SNHLY and CDR2 FYNNEI. The CDR3 is 10 residues long. V was cut by 9 bases and J by 7 bases, with 6 bases left in between.

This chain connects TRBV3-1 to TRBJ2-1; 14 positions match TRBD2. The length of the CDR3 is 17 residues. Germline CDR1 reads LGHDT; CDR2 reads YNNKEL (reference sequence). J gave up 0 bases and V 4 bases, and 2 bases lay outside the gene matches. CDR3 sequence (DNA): TGTGCCAGCAGCCGCGGGACTAGCGGGAGCTCCTACAATGAGCAGTTCTTC. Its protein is CASSRGTSGSSYNEQFF.

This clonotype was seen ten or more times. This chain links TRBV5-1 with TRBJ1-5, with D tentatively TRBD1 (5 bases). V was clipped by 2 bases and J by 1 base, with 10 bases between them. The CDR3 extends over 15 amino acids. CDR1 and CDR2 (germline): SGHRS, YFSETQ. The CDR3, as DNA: TGCGCCAGCAGCTTAGGACCAGGGAGCAATCAGCCCCAGCATTTT. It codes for CASSLGPGSNQPQHF. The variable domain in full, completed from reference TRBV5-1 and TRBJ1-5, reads KAGVTQTPRYLIKTRGQQVTLSCSPISGHRSVSWYQQTPGQGLQFLFEYFSETQRNKGNFPGRFSGRQFSNSRSEMNVSTLELGDSALYLCASSLGPGSNQPQHFGDGTRLSIL.

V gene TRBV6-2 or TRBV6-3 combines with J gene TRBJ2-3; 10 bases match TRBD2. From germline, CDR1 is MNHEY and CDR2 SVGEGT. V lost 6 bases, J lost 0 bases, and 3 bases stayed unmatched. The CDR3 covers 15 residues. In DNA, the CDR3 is TGTGCCAGCAGCGATAGCGGGAGGAGCACAGATACGCAGTATTTT. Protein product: CASSDSGRSTDTQYF.

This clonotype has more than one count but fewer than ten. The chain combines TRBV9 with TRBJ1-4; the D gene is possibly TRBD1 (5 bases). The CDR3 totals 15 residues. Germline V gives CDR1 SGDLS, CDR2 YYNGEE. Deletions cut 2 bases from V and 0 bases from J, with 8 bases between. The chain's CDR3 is CASSVQGATNEKLFF. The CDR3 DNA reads TGTGCCAGCAGCGTCCAGGGTGCAACTAATGAAAAACTGTTTTTT.

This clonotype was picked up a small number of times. This CDR3 is CASSYSNDRVNYGYTF. DNA for the CDR3: TGTGCCAGCAGTTACTCGAACGACAGGGTTAACTATGGCTACACCTTC. This rearrangement joins TRBV6-5 to TRBJ1-2; 7 bases agree with TRBD1. The CDR3 spans 16 residues. The germline gives CDR1 MNHEY, CDR2 SVGAGI. The V and J ends lost 0 bases and 1 base, in that order; junction bases with no gene match: 5.

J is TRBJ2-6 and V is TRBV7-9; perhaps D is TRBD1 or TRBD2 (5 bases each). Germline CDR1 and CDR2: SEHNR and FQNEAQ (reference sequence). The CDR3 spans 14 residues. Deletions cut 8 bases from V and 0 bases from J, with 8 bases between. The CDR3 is CASGTASGANVLTF. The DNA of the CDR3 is TGTGCCAGCGGGACGGCCTCTGGGGCCAACGTCCTGACTTTC. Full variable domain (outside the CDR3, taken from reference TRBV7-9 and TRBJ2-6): DTGVSQNPRHKITKRGQNVTFRCDPISEHNRLYWYRQTLGQGPEFLTYFQNEAQLEKSRLLSDRFSAERPKGSFSTLEIQRTEQGDSAMYLCASGTASGANVLTFGAGSRLTVL.

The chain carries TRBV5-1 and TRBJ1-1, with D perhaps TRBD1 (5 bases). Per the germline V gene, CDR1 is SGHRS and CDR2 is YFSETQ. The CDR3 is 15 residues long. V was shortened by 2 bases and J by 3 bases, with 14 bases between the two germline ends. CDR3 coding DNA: TGCGCCAGCAGCTTCGGGGGTAATGGGTACACTGAAGCTTTCTTT. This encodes CASSFGGNGYTEAFF.

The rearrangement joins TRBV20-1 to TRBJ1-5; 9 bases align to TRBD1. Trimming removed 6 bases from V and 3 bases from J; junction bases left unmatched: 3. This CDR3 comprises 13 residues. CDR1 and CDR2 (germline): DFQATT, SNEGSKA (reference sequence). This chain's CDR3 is CSAGTGNNQPQHF. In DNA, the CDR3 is TGCAGTGCCGGGACAGGGAACAATCAGCCCCAGCATTTT.

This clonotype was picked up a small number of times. CDR3 sequence reads: CASSKGDRNEQFF. The CDR3 DNA reads as TGTGCCAGTAGCAAGGGGGATCGTAATGAGCAGTTCTTC. The chain is built from TRBV19 and TRBJ2-1; possible D gene TRBD1, 6 bases. Looked up from germline, CDR1 is LNHDA and CDR2 is SQIVND (reference sequence). The CDR3 has 13 amino acids. The germline V and J ends were trimmed by 6 bases and 7 bases, with 13 bases remaining between them.

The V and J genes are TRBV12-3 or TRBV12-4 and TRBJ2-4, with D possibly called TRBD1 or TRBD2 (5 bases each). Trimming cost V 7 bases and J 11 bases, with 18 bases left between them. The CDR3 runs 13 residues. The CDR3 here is CASNSDGVGVQYF. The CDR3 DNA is TGTGCCAGCAACTCGGACGGGGTAGGGGTTCAGTACTTC.

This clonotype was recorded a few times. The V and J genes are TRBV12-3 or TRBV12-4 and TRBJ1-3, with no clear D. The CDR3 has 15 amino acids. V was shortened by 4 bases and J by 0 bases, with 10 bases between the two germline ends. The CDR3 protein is CASSSRPGSGNTIYF. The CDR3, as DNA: TGTGCCAGCAGTTCGCGACCGGGCTCTGGAAACACCATATATTTT.

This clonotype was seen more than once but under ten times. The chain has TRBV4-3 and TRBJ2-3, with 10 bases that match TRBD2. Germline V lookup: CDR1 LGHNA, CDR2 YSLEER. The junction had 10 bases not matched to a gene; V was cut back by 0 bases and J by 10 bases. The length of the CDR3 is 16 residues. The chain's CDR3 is CASSQDVLAGNHAQYF. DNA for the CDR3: TGCGCCAGCAGCCAAGATGTACTAGCGGGGAACCACGCGCAGTATTTT.